This is a list of T cell receptor beta chains from one sample in a study of T cell changes during pregnancy in multiple sclerosis. Method: immunoSEQ multiplex PCR; TCRdb's copy keeps in-frame clones and lacks some. The table records 20,000 to 25,000 clones, about 89% of them present only once. The sample consisted of CD8+ T cells from peripheral blood mononuclear cells, taken in the first trimester of pregnancy. The receptors shown here come from a female donor in good health, enrolled as a control in a pregnancy study. Both conserved end residues are part of each CDR3. A D gene is named only where the DNA matches it firmly. A clone size is listed for some rows: how often the clone was seen (once, few, many), or a class if it is expanded.

CASSIDRNTEAFF	TGTGCCAGTAGTATAGACAGGAACACTGAAGCTTTCTTT	-	TRBJ1-1	TRBV19	-
CAIRAGTSGRYYEQYF	TGTGCCATCAGGGCGGGGACTAGCGGAAGATACTACGAGCAGTACTTC	-	TRBJ2-7	TRBV10-3	TRBD2
CASSLAPRHTEAFF	TGTGCCAGCAGCTTAGCGCCCAGGCACACTGAAGCTTTCTTT	-	TRBJ1-1	TRBV7-9	-
CASSPRTDGLAGNKNIQYF	TGTGCCAGCAGCCCCCGGACAGATGGACTAGCGGGTAACAAAAACATTCAGTACTTC	-	TRBJ2-4	TRBV7-8	TRBD2
CASSRDTGELFF	TGCGCCAGCAGCCGAGACACCGGGGAGCTGTTTTTT	-	TRBJ2-2	TRBV4-3	-
CASSIPDRENQPQHF	TGTGCCAGTAGTATACCGGACAGGGAAAATCAGCCCCAGCATTTT	-	TRBJ1-5	TRBV19	TRBD1
CASSQEIGLYEQYF	TGCGCCAGCAGCCAAGAAATCGGACTCTACGAGCAGTACTTC	-	TRBJ2-7	TRBV4-3	-
CASSLGQGGTDTQYF	TGTGCCAGCAGTTTAGGCCAGGGGGGAACAGATACGCAGTATTTT	-	TRBJ2-3	TRBV27	-
CASSTVGTGGYEQYF	TGTGCCAGCAGTACGGTGGGGACAGGGGGCTACGAGCAGTACTTC	-	TRBJ2-7	TRBV6-5	TRBD1
CASSYTEDRIYEQYF	TGTGCCAGCAGTTACACCGAGGACAGGATCTACGAGCAGTACTTC	-	TRBJ2-7	TRBV6-5	TRBD1
CASSDGGGTDTQYF	TGTGCCAGCAGTGACGGGGGGGGCACAGATACGCAGTATTTT	medium-sized	TRBJ2-3	TRBV6-4	TRBD2
CASSPRSYNSPLHF	TGTGCCAGCAGTCCGCGCTCCTATAATTCACCCCTCCACTTT	-	TRBJ1-6	TRBV28	-
CASSQSDNEQFF	TGTGCCAGCAGCCAGTCGGACAATGAGCAGTTCTTC	few	TRBJ2-1	TRBV4-1	-
CASSATSGRMAETQYF	TGTGCCAGCAGCGCAACTAGCGGGAGAATGGCGGAGACCCAGTACTTC	-	TRBJ2-5	TRBV7-9	TRBD2
CASSPEPSLLYGYTF	TGCGCCAGCAGCCCAGAACCCTCACTCCTCTATGGCTACACCTTC	-	TRBJ1-2	TRBV4-1	-
CASTRGGSYNEQFF	TGTGCCAGCACCAGGGGTGGCAGTTACAATGAGCAGTTCTTC	-	TRBJ2-1	TRBV7-8	-
CASSSLVGEAGTDTQYF	TGTGCCAGCAGCTCCCTGGTGGGGGAGGCGGGCACAGATACGCAGTATTTT	-	TRBJ2-3	TRBV5-5	-
CASSPGDSYYGYTF	TGTGCCAGCAGTCCGGGGGACAGCTACTATGGCTACACCTTC	few	TRBJ1-2	TRBV27	TRBD1
CASRPGVGHYQPQHF	TGCGCCAGCAGACCAGGCGTCGGACACTATCAGCCCCAGCATTTT	-	TRBJ1-5	TRBV4-1	-
CASSSGTSGATEQYF	TGTGCCAGCAGTTCCGGGACTAGCGGGGCAACCGAGCAGTACTTC	once	TRBJ2-7	TRBV2	TRBD2
CASSLESGGNIGTEAFF	TGTGCCAGCAGCTTAGAGTCGGGAGGGAATATAGGCACTGAAGCTTTCTTT	-	TRBJ1-1	TRBV7-9	-
CASSRGHNSPLHF	TGTGCCAGCTCGAGGGGGCATAATTCACCCCTCCACTTT	-	TRBJ1-6	TRBV27	TRBD1
CASSYGVSTDTQYF	TGTGCCAGCAGTTACGGGGTCAGCACAGATACGCAGTATTTT	-	TRBJ2-3	TRBV28	-
CASSIYSLRTDTQYF	TGTGCCAGTAGTATATACTCTCTTCGCACAGATACGCAGTATTTT	-	TRBJ2-3	TRBV19	-
CASSSLYGQETQYF	TGTGCCAGCAGCTCTTTATACGGGCAAGAGACCCAGTACTTC	-	TRBJ2-5	TRBV7-2	-
CASSIVPPGTNTEAFF	TGTGCCAGTAGTATAGTCCCCCCGGGAACGAACACTGAAGCTTTCTTT	-	TRBJ1-1	TRBV19	-
CASSSTGGRGYTF	TGTGCCAGCAGTTCGACAGGGGGTAGAGGCTACACCTTC	-	TRBJ1-2	TRBV2	TRBD1
CASSETSGRGNEQFF	TGTGCCAGCAGCGAAACTAGCGGGAGGGGGAATGAGCAGTTCTTC	-	TRBJ2-1	TRBV5-6	TRBD2
CASSGGGYEQYF	TGTGCCAGCAGTGGCGGGGGCTACGAGCAGTACTTC	-	TRBJ2-7	TRBV27	TRBD2
CSVEDVTAYYGYTF	TGCAGCGTTGAAGATGTCACCGCGTACTATGGCTACACCTTC	-	TRBJ1-2	TRBV29-1	-
CASSTTGTETQYF	TGTGCCAGCAGCACAACAGGGACAGAGACCCAGTACTTC	once	TRBJ2-5	TRBV9	-
CSVVQEGQPQHF	TGCAGCGTTGTCCAGGAAGGTCAGCCCCAGCATTTT	-	TRBJ1-5	TRBV29-1	-
CASRSPGGGHEQYF	TGTGCCAGCAGGTCTCCAGGGGGCGGGCACGAGCAGTACTTC	-	TRBJ2-7	TRBV6-6	TRBD1
CASSTRTGDYNEQFF	TGTGCCAGTAGTACCCGGACAGGAGACTACAATGAGCAGTTCTTC	-	TRBJ2-1	TRBV19	TRBD1
CASMEFEQYF	TGTGCCAGCATGGAGTTCGAGCAGTACTTC	-	TRBJ2-7	TRBV2	-
CASSVETGISYEQYF	TGTGCCAGCAGCGTAGAAACAGGAATCTCCTACGAGCAGTACTTC	-	TRBJ2-7	TRBV9	-
CASSQDFRGGLWELFF	TGCGCCAGCAGCCAAGATTTTCGGGGGGGCCTCTGGGAGCTGTTTTTT	-	TRBJ2-2	TRBV4-1	TRBD2
CASSEDEENTEAFF	TGTGCCAGCAGTGAAGATGAGGAGAACACTGAAGCTTTCTTT	-	TRBJ1-1	TRBV6-1	-
CASSGSGQGGPSGRRETQYF	TGTGCCAGCAGTGGATCGGGACAGGGGGGGCCTAGCGGGAGGAGAGAGACCCAGTACTTC	-	TRBJ2-5	TRBV2	-
CASSSPGTGPTLYGYTF	TGTGCCAGCAGCTCCCCCGGGACAGGGCCGACCCTTTATGGCTACACCTTC	-	TRBJ1-2	TRBV11-2	TRBD1
CAISESGGQGVHEQYF	TGTGCCATCAGTGAGTCGGGCGGACAGGGGGTGCACGAGCAGTACTTC	-	TRBJ2-7	TRBV10-3	TRBD1
CASSGTTNTGELFF	TGTGCCAGTTCCGGGACAACGAACACCGGGGAGCTGTTTTTT	-	TRBJ2-2	TRBV6-4	-
CASSEKAGGQETQYF	TGTGCCAGCAGTGAAAAAGCGGGAGGCCAGGAGACCCAGTACTTC	-	TRBJ2-5	TRBV6-4	TRBD2
CASSQTSVSGANVLTF	TGTGCCAGCAGCCAAACTAGCGTCTCTGGGGCCAACGTCCTGACTTTC	few	TRBJ2-6	TRBV4-2	TRBD2
CASSQLGQGALGTNEKLFF	TGTGCCAGCAGCCAATTGGGACAGGGGGCCCTTGGGACTAATGAAAAACTGTTTTTT	-	TRBJ1-4	TRBV16	TRBD1
CASSLRLTNEKLFF	TGTGCCAGCAGTTTGCGACTTACTAATGAAAAACTGTTTTTT	-	TRBJ1-4	TRBV28	-
CASSYPGLVLGNEQFF	TGTGCCAGCAGTTACCCGGGACTAGTCCTAGGCAATGAGCAGTTCTTC	-	TRBJ2-1	TRBV6-6	TRBD2
CASNIRGDLPYNEQFF	TGTGCCAGCAACATCCGGGGGGACCTCCCCTACAATGAGCAGTTCTTC	few	TRBJ2-1	TRBV13	TRBD2
CASSSDRGYEKLFF	TGTGCCAGTAGTTCGGACAGGGGTTATGAAAAACTGTTTTTT	-	TRBJ1-4	TRBV19	TRBD1
CASSQDPDRNQPQHF	TGCGCCAGCAGCCAAGACCCGGACAGAAATCAGCCCCAGCATTTT	-	TRBJ1-5	TRBV4-1	-
CASSLVSGVLSYEQYF	TGTGCCAGCAGCTTGGTCAGTGGTGTTTTGTCCTACGAGCAGTACTTC	-	TRBJ2-7	TRBV5-5	-
CASSPHSGISYEQYF	TGTGCCAGCAGTCCCCATAGCGGGATCTCCTACGAGCAGTACTTC	-	TRBJ2-7	TRBV6-6	TRBD2
CASSVGAYEQYF	TGCGCCAGCAGCGTGGGAGCCTACGAGCAGTACTTC	-	TRBJ2-7	TRBV5-1	-
CASSLDRGDTQYF	TGTGCCAGCAGCTTAGACAGGGGAGATACGCAGTATTTT	-	TRBJ2-3	TRBV7-9	TRBD1
CASSRTTGGPYEQYF	TGTGCCAGCAGCCGGACGACCGGGGGACCTTACGAGCAGTACTTC	-	TRBJ2-7	TRBV7-9	-